This T cell receptor beta chain was identified in a study of blood T cell repertoires in COVID-19. Looking at the study overall: Acute and convalescent COVID-19 specimens originated in the United States, Italy and Spain.

Assay: immunoSEQ multiplex PCR; the TCRdb copy retains only in-frame clones and omits some. The sample consists of about 150,000 clones, roughly 78% of them appearing once. The germline V gene encodes CDR1 SGHRS and CDR2 YFSETQ. V dropped 4 bases and J dropped 1 base, with 6 bases sitting between them. CDR3 length: 13 residues. Categorization into cohorts depended on clinical history that participants reported. V gene TRBV5-1 combines with J gene TRBJ2-1; TRBD2 is a possible D gene (5 bases). The sample taken for sequencing was PBMCs or T cells enriched from blood (not recorded which). The receptor was isolated from a woman aged 45-59 years who had recovered from COVID-19. This CDR3 reads CASSTGSYNEQFF. In DNA, the CDR3 is TGCGCCAGCAGCACGGGATCCTACAATGAGCAGTTCTTC.